The rows below give T cell receptor beta chains drawn from one sample of a study of T cell responses to AZD1222 COVID-19 vaccine. Profiled with immunoSEQ multiplex PCR; TCRdb holds only in-frame clones, not every one. The table shows more than 45,000 clones, with 65% to 85% occurring only once. The starting material was peripheral blood, obtained on day 0 of AZD1222 vaccination. The receptors were gathered from an adult in good health. Each CDR3 is given with its conserved first and last residue. A D gene is named only where the DNA matches it firmly. Clone size is given for some rows only: seen once, a few or many times, or a class if the clone is expanded.

d_call: NA
clone_size: NA
v_call: TRBV4-2
j_call: TRBJ1-2
cdr3_nt: TGTGCCAGCAGCCAAGATAGACAGAGGGGCTACACCTTC
cdr3_aa: CASSQDRQRGYTF

d_call: NA
clone_size: NA
v_call: TRBV5-3
j_call: TRBJ2-1
cdr3_nt: TGTGCCAGAAGCTTGGCTTATCGACGGGACCAGGAGCAGTTCTTC
cdr3_aa: CARSLAYRRDQEQFF

d_call: NA
clone_size: few
v_call: TRBV11-2
j_call: TRBJ2-1
cdr3_nt: TGTGCCAGCAGCCCTCTTGCCGGGGCCCGTTGGGAGCAGTTCTTC
cdr3_aa: CASSPLAGARWEQFF

d_call: TRBD1
clone_size: NA
v_call: TRBV4-3
j_call: TRBJ1-4
cdr3_nt: TGCGCCAGCAGCCAGATTCTAGGGGGCAAGGAAAAACTGTTTTTT
cdr3_aa: CASSQILGGKEKLFF

d_call: NA
clone_size: once
v_call: TRBV4-2
j_call: TRBJ2-7
cdr3_nt: TGTGCCAGCAGCCAAGATCAACAGTCATACGAGCAGTACTTC
cdr3_aa: CASSQDQQSYEQYF

d_call: NA
clone_size: NA
v_call: TRBV18
j_call: TRBJ1-3
cdr3_nt: TGTGCCAGCTCACCAGCGTTCTCTGGAAACACCATATATTTT
cdr3_aa: CASSPAFSGNTIYF

d_call: NA
clone_size: NA
v_call: TRBV11-1
j_call: TRBJ2-7
cdr3_nt: TGTGCCAGCAGCCTAGCGCAAGACTACGAGCAGTACTTC
cdr3_aa: CASSLAQDYEQYF

d_call: NA
clone_size: NA
v_call: TRBV30
j_call: TRBJ2-3
cdr3_nt: TGTGCCTGGAGCGGACCCACAGATACGCAGTATTTT
cdr3_aa: CAWSGPTDTQYF

d_call: NA
clone_size: NA
v_call: TRBV9
j_call: TRBJ2-4
cdr3_nt: TGTGCCAGCAGCGTAGTTGGTACCGGGGCAAACATTCAGTACTTC
cdr3_aa: CASSVVGTGANIQYF

d_call: NA
clone_size: NA
v_call: TRBV19
j_call: TRBJ2-6
cdr3_nt: TGTGCCAGTAGCTCATCGTCGGGCTCTGGGGCCAACGTCCTGACTTTC
cdr3_aa: CASSSSSGSGANVLTF

d_call: NA
clone_size: NA
v_call: TRBV19
j_call: TRBJ1-2
cdr3_nt: TGTGCCAGTAGTATAGGACAACCTATGGCTGGCTACACCTTC
cdr3_aa: CASSIGQPMAGYTF

d_call: NA
clone_size: once
v_call: TRBV29-1
j_call: TRBJ2-1
cdr3_nt: TGCAGCGTTGACTTCAGGAAGGAATCAAACAATGAGCAGTTCTTC
cdr3_aa: CSVDFRKESNNEQFF

d_call: NA
clone_size: NA
v_call: TRBV7-2
j_call: TRBJ1-3
cdr3_nt: TGTGCCAGCAGTCTACTGGGCCCTGGAAACACCATATATTTT
cdr3_aa: CASSLLGPGNTIYF

d_call: TRBD1
clone_size: NA
v_call: TRBV4-3
j_call: TRBJ2-5
cdr3_nt: TGCGCCAGCAGCCAAGGCTGGACAGGGAGGCAAGAGACCCAGTACTTC
cdr3_aa: CASSQGWTGRQETQYF

d_call: NA
clone_size: NA
v_call: TRBV6-5
j_call: TRBJ1-1
cdr3_nt: TGTGCCAGCAGTTACTCTGCGCGGGCTGAAGCTTTCTTT
cdr3_aa: CASSYSARAEAFF

d_call: NA
clone_size: NA
v_call: TRBV7-2
j_call: TRBJ2-7
cdr3_nt: TGTGCCAGCAGCTTCGCAATTAGCGGACCGATCTACGAGCAGTACTTC
cdr3_aa: CASSFAISGPIYEQYF

d_call: NA
clone_size: NA
v_call: TRBV18
j_call: TRBJ1-3
cdr3_nt: TGTGCCAGCTCACCGGGAGACTCTGGAAACACCATATATTTT
cdr3_aa: CASSPGDSGNTIYF

d_call: NA
clone_size: NA
v_call: TRBV7-6
j_call: TRBJ2-7
cdr3_nt: TGTGCCAGCAGCTTAGATGACGGGAGCGGCTACGAGCAGTACTTC
cdr3_aa: CASSLDDGSGYEQYF

d_call: TRBD1
clone_size: NA
v_call: TRBV5-1
j_call: TRBJ1-6
cdr3_nt: TGCGCCAGCAGCTTGGCCCAGGACAGGGGCTCACCCCTCCACTTT
cdr3_aa: CASSLAQDRGSPLHF

d_call: NA
clone_size: NA
v_call: TRBV11-3
j_call: TRBJ2-3
cdr3_nt: TGTGCCAGCAGCCTCACGTCGGTATCCACAGATACGCAGTATTTT
cdr3_aa: CASSLTSVSTDTQYF

d_call: NA
clone_size: once
v_call: TRBV19
j_call: TRBJ1-5
cdr3_nt: TGTGCCAGTAGTATGTCCAGGGCCTATAGCAATCAGCCCCAGCATTTT
cdr3_aa: CASSMSRAYSNQPQHF

d_call: TRBD1
clone_size: NA
v_call: TRBV11-3
j_call: TRBJ1-5
cdr3_nt: TGTGCCAGCAGCTTAGATCTATCCAGGGGGCTGGATCAGCCCCAGCATTTT
cdr3_aa: CASSLDLSRGLDQPQHF

d_call: NA
clone_size: once
v_call: TRBV3-1/TRBV3-2
j_call: TRBJ2-1
cdr3_nt: TGTGCCAGCACCCCGAACCAAGCGGTGGTGAATGAGCAGTTCTTC
cdr3_aa: CASTPNQAVVNEQFF

d_call: NA
clone_size: NA
v_call: TRBV19
j_call: TRBJ2-2
cdr3_nt: TGTGCCAGTAGTATTACCGGGGGAGGCACCGGGGAGCTGTTTTTT
cdr3_aa: CASSITGGGTGELFF

d_call: TRBD2
clone_size: NA
v_call: TRBV6-5
j_call: TRBJ2-7
cdr3_nt: TGTGCCAGCAGTTTTCGACTAGCGGGAGGTCCCTACGAGCAGTACTTC
cdr3_aa: CASSFRLAGGPYEQYF

d_call: TRBD1
clone_size: NA
v_call: TRBV12-3/TRBV12-4
j_call: TRBJ1-4
cdr3_nt: TGTGCCAGCAGTTTAAGGGGGCGTGAAAAACTGTTTTTT
cdr3_aa: CASSLRGREKLFF

d_call: TRBD2
clone_size: once
v_call: TRBV2
j_call: TRBJ2-3
cdr3_nt: TGTGCCAGCAGGAAGGGACTAGCGGGATGGTCAGATACGCAGTATTTT
cdr3_aa: CASRKGLAGWSDTQYF

d_call: NA
clone_size: NA
v_call: TRBV5-1
j_call: TRBJ1-2
cdr3_nt: TGCGCCAGCAGCCCGTTCGAGGGCGGGGGCTACACCTTC
cdr3_aa: CASSPFEGGGYTF

d_call: NA
clone_size: NA
v_call: TRBV5-1
j_call: TRBJ2-6
cdr3_nt: TGCGCCAGCAGCTTGGCCAGACTAGACGCGCTCTCTGGGGCCAACGTCCTGACTTTC
cdr3_aa: CASSLARLDALSGANVLTF

d_call: NA
clone_size: NA
v_call: TRBV7-2
j_call: TRBJ1-3
cdr3_nt: TGTGCCAGCAGCTTAGTGGTGACAGGAACCTCTGGAAACACCATATATTTT
cdr3_aa: CASSLVVTGTSGNTIYF

d_call: NA
clone_size: NA
v_call: TRBV6-2/TRBV6-3
j_call: TRBJ1-5
cdr3_nt: TGTGCCAGCAGTTACAAGCCAGGGGTCCGCAATCAGCCCCAGCATTTT
cdr3_aa: CASSYKPGVRNQPQHF

d_call: NA
clone_size: NA
v_call: TRBV4-1
j_call: TRBJ1-4
cdr3_nt: TGCGCCAGCAGCCCCCGTACTAGGGTTGAAAAACTGTTTTTT
cdr3_aa: CASSPRTRVEKLFF

d_call: NA
clone_size: NA
v_call: TRBV27
j_call: TRBJ1-1
cdr3_nt: TGTGCCAGCAGTTCCCCGCGCAGGGAGACTGAAGCTTTCTTT
cdr3_aa: CASSSPRRETEAFF

d_call: NA
clone_size: NA
v_call: TRBV1
j_call: TRBJ2-1
cdr3_nt: TGCACCAGCAGCCTCGAGGTCGGGGGCTCCCGCTCCTACAATGAGCAGTTCTTC
cdr3_aa: CTSSLEVGGSRSYNEQFF

d_call: NA
clone_size: NA
v_call: TRBV6-5
j_call: TRBJ2-5
cdr3_nt: TGTGCCAGCAGACTCCCAGGGAATCGAGAGACCCAGTACTTC
cdr3_aa: CASRLPGNRETQYF

d_call: NA
clone_size: NA
v_call: TRBV7-2
j_call: TRBJ2-7
cdr3_nt: TGTGCCAGCAGCCTGGCAAGTCGGGCGGGCTACGAGCAGTACTTC
cdr3_aa: CASSLASRAGYEQYF

d_call: NA
clone_size: few
v_call: TRBV11-2
j_call: TRBJ1-6
cdr3_nt: TGTGCCAGCAGCTCTCGGGGGAATAATTCACCCCTCCACTTT
cdr3_aa: CASSSRGNNSPLHF

d_call: NA
clone_size: NA
v_call: TRBV19
j_call: TRBJ1-5
cdr3_nt: TGTGCCAGTAGTCACCTGGAGAGGGGCAATCAGCCCCAGCATTTT
cdr3_aa: CASSHLERGNQPQHF

d_call: TRBD2
clone_size: NA
v_call: TRBV6-2/TRBV6-3
j_call: TRBJ2-7
cdr3_nt: TGTGCCAGCAGTTTCCTAGCGGGCGGATCCTACGAGCAGTACTTC
cdr3_aa: CASSFLAGGSYEQYF

d_call: NA
clone_size: NA
v_call: TRBV6-5
j_call: TRBJ1-2
cdr3_nt: TGTGCCAGCAGTTACACTACCCCGGGGGGCTACACCTTC
cdr3_aa: CASSYTTPGGYTF

d_call: NA
clone_size: NA
v_call: TRBV10-3
j_call: TRBJ1-3
cdr3_nt: TGTGCCATCAGTGAGGGAACAGGGCTTACGGACACCATATATTTT
cdr3_aa: CAISEGTGLTDTIYF

d_call: NA
clone_size: NA
v_call: TRBV7-2
j_call: TRBJ2-2
cdr3_nt: TGTGCCAGCAGCCGTAAACAGGGGGGGGACGGGGAGCTGTTTTTT
cdr3_aa: CASSRKQGGDGELFF

d_call: TRBD1
clone_size: once
v_call: TRBV27
j_call: TRBJ1-6
cdr3_nt: TGTGCCAGCAGTTTGGCCGGGACAGGCCCACCACCCCTCCACTTT
cdr3_aa: CASSLAGTGPPPLHF

d_call: TRBD2
clone_size: NA
v_call: TRBV11-2
j_call: TRBJ2-3
cdr3_nt: TGTGCCAGCAGCTCCTGGACTAGCGGGAGGGTGTATTTT
cdr3_aa: CASSSWTSGRVYF

d_call: NA
clone_size: NA
v_call: TRBV4-1
j_call: TRBJ2-7
cdr3_nt: TGCGCCAGCAGCCAAGATTTACCAGGCTACGAGCAGTACTTC
cdr3_aa: CASSQDLPGYEQYF